This TCR beta chain was retrieved from a study of shared clonotypes between healthy human individuals. An approximately 220 ng quantity of DNA, 32,000 or so T cell genomes, went into the sorted-subset replicate PCRs. In the source study's methods: Filtering of immunoSEQ junctional sequences could not match full-length read filtering. Method: immunoSEQ multiplex PCR; TCRdb's copy keeps in-frame clones and lacks some. That table is the source of V, J and clone size, and D and trimming were worked out from the DNA. The data show about 600,000 clones, roughly 96% seen once. Terminally differentiated effector memory CD45RA+ cells were excluded by CCR7 positive selection of CD45RO-negative cells. V dropped 1 base and J dropped 4 bases, with 13 bases sitting between them. Germline V CDR1 and CDR2: PRHDT, FYEKMQ (reference sequence). The CDR3 extends over 15 amino acids.

The sequence was obtained from a woman aged 25 to 39 in good health. Input material: naive CD8+ T cells sorted from blood. This rearrangement joins TRBV13 to TRBJ1-2; D is ambiguous. The CDR3 DNA is TGTGCCAGCAGCTTAGCGGGTCCGAACTCCTATGGCTACACCTTC. Its protein is CASSLAGPNSYGYTF.